The clone carrying this TCR beta chain was seen a single time. The antigen remains undetermined. This record belongs to a study of T cell responses to AZD1222 COVID-19 vaccine. General observations from the study: Nearly half of the spike-specific TCRs reportedly recognize variant regions that carry no mutations. Elevations in Spike-specific TCR breadth and depth followed administration of two AZD1222 doses. In all cases, repertoires were sampled only after the peak T cell response.

This CDR3 has 14 residues. The germline V gene has CDR1 SGHRS and CDR2 YFSETQ. Germline trimming cut 5 bases from V and 5 bases from J; bases unmatched to any gene: 7. Profiled with immunoSEQ multiplex PCR; TCRdb holds only in-frame clones, not every one. This sample has 140,000 or so clones; about nine tenths occur once, and the top ten carry less than 2%. The sequenced sample was peripheral blood, obtained 28 days after the second AZD1222 dose. This sequence originates from an adult who received the AZD1222 COVID-19 vaccine. This chain uses TRBV5-1 with TRBJ2-1, with 7 bases that match TRBD2. CDR3 residues: CASRILAGDNEQFF. As DNA, the CDR3 is TGCGCCAGCAGAATTTTGGCGGGAGACAATGAGCAGTTCTTC.